The clone carrying this TCR beta chain was detected only a few times. No antigen is known for it. V was clipped by 3 bases and J by 3 bases, with 3 bases between them. The CDR3 is made up of 11 amino acids. Germline CDR1 is MGHRA and CDR2 is YSYEKL. The data were taken from a study of cytomegalovirus exposure and HLA in healthy donors. PCR used 60 Vbeta primers and 13 Jbeta primers. The assay was immunoSEQ multiplex PCR, and TCRdb's table has in-frame clones only and misses some. The table has some 100,000 clones, roughly 79% seen once; the top ten hold 1.5% to 2%. Study-wide results and limits: In a later analysis, V- and J-gene trimming of beta chains associated with a DCLRE1C missense variant, replicated independently. Most subjects had HLA-A and HLA-B alleles reportedly predicted accurately by TCR beta sequences.

The source is a woman in her thirties or forties in good health and CMV-seronegative. The sample comprised PBMCs. The genes are TRBV4-1 and TRBJ2-7; D not certain. The CDR3 is CASSHLYEQYF. CDR3 in DNA: TGCGCCAGCAGCCATCTCTACGAGCAGTACTTC.